These T cell receptor beta chains were read from a single sample in a study of blood T cell repertoires in COVID-19. Method: immunoSEQ multiplex PCR; TCRdb's copy keeps in-frame clones and lacks some. This table has about 180,000 clones, over 75% appearing once. The specimen sequenced was PBMCs or T cells enriched from blood (not recorded which). The receptors come from a woman between 35 and 50 years old with acute COVID-19. The CDR3 runs from the conserved cysteine through the conserved F or W. The D gene is left open where the match is weak. Clone sizes are given selectively: once, few, many, or a class where the clone is expanded.

j_call,clone_size,d_call,v_call,cdr3_nt,cdr3_aa
TRBJ1-3,.,.,TRBV2,TGTGCCAGCAGTGGAGGAGCTGGAAACACCATATATTTT,CASSGGAGNTIYF
TRBJ2-2,.,TRBD1,TRBV3-1/TRBV3-2,TGTGCCAGCAGCCGGACAGGGAAGTTCACCGGGGAGCTGTTTTTT,CASSRTGKFTGELFF
TRBJ2-5,.,.,TRBV7-9,TGTGCCAGCAGCCAAGGGTTCAAGGAGGGGGAGACCCAGTACTTC,CASSQGFKEGETQYF
TRBJ2-3,.,TRBD2,TRBV19,TGTGCCAGTAGTACTCATACCGGGACTAGCCGCGGGGGTAGGGATACGCAGTATTTT,CASSTHTGTSRGGRDTQYF
TRBJ2-5,.,TRBD2,TRBV12-3/TRBV12-4,TGTGCCAGCAGTTTCGACGCAGGGACTAGCGATAACTTC,CASSFDAGTSDNF
TRBJ2-1,.,TRBD2,TRBV18,TGTGCCAGCTCACCGGGACTAGCGGGTACCTACAATGAGCAGTTCTTC,CASSPGLAGTYNEQFF
TRBJ2-2,once,.,TRBV6-5,TGTGCCAGCAGTCCACGGGTCACCGGGGAGCTGTTTTTT,CASSPRVTGELFF
TRBJ2-7,.,TRBD1,TRBV7-9,TGTGCCAGCAGCTTAGGACAGGGGTCGGGCGAGCAGTACTTC,CASSLGQGSGEQYF
TRBJ1-2,.,TRBD1,TRBV19,TGTGCCAGTTTGGACAGGGGGTCCTCCCCCGGCGGCTACACCTTC,CASLDRGSSPGGYTF
TRBJ2-6,.,.,TRBV24-1,TGTGCCACCAGTGGCGGCTCTGGGGCCAACGTCCTGACTTTC,CATSGGSGANVLTF
TRBJ2-2,.,TRBD2,TRBV5-1,TGCGCCAGCAGCTTGGTCCCAGCGGGAGAGGCCGGGGAGCTGTTTTTT,CASSLVPAGEAGELFF
TRBJ2-2,few,TRBD1,TRBV27,TGTGCCAGCAGTCCCGAGCCCCATACAGGGGGCGCCTCCACCGGGGAGCTGTTTTTT,CASSPEPHTGGASTGELFF
TRBJ2-2,.,TRBD2,TRBV2,TGTGCTGCTATTCTAGCGGGGGGTTACACCGGGGAGCTGTTTTTT,CAAILAGGYTGELFF
TRBJ1-2,.,.,TRBV12-3/TRBV12-4,TGTGCCAGCAGTTCCCTCCGGAGCGGGAGCTACACCTTC,CASSSLRSGSYTF
TRBJ2-5,.,.,TRBV7-2,TGTGCCAGCAGTCCCGATGGCAGGGCGGGGGAGACCCAGTACTTC,CASSPDGRAGETQYF
TRBJ1-2,.,.,TRBV27,TGTGCCAGCAGTTTTTGGGGAGGCTATGGCTACATCTTC,CASSFWGGYGYIF
TRBJ2-7,.,.,TRBV7-8,TGTGCCAGCAGCTTAGGCCCGCACAGGAGCGAGCAGTACTTC,CASSLGPHRSEQYF
TRBJ2-1,.,TRBD2,TRBV27,TGTGCCAGCAGTCCCGAATTAAGAACTAGCGGAACCTACAATGAGCAGTTCTTC,CASSPELRTSGTYNEQFF
TRBJ2-1,.,TRBD2,TRBV7-2,TGTGCCAGCAGCTTTGTGCCTAGCGGAGTCTCCTACAATGAGCAGTTCTTC,CASSFVPSGVSYNEQFF
TRBJ2-4,.,TRBD2,TRBV2,TGTGCCAGCAGTGGCAGCGGGAGGGCCGGTTACATTCAGTACTTC,CASSGSGRAGYIQYF
TRBJ1-1,.,.,TRBV6-4,TGTGCCAGCAGTGCGACAGTGAACACTGAAGCTTTCTTT,CASSATVNTEAFF
TRBJ1-2,.,TRBD1,TRBV7-2,TGTGCCAGCAGCCTACCCGGTGGACAGGGGGCTGGTGGCTACACCTTC,CASSLPGGQGAGGYTF
TRBJ2-5,.,TRBD2,TRBV10-3,TGTGCCATCGCCCCGGGAGGGGCCCAAGAGACCCAGTACTTC,CAIAPGGAQETQYF
TRBJ2-1,few,.,TRBV5-4,TGTGCCAGCAGCTTGGGAGGCGGAGGCTCCTACAATGAGCAGTTCTTC,CASSLGGGGSYNEQFF
TRBJ2-5,.,TRBD1,TRBV5-4,TGTGCCAGCAGCTTGGCCCGGGGACAGCAAGAGACCCAGTACTTC,CASSLARGQQETQYF
TRBJ1-2,.,TRBD1,TRBV7-9,TGTGCCAGCAGCCCGGGACAGGGGCTCGTATATGGCTACACCTTC,CASSPGQGLVYGYTF
TRBJ1-5,.,.,TRBV5-4,TGTGCCAGCAGCCCCGACCTTGAGGCTCAGCCCCAGCATTTT,CASSPDLEAQPQHF
TRBJ1-4,.,TRBD1,TRBV18,TGTGCCAGCTCACCACCGGGTACAGGGGGCGCATGGGGAAAACTGTTTTTT,CASSPPGTGGAWGKLFF
TRBJ1-2,once,.,TRBV12-3/TRBV12-4,TGTGCCAGCAGGCCTCGGGGATCTGGTGGCTACACCTTC,CASRPRGSGGYTF
TRBJ2-5,.,.,TRBV19,TGTGCCAGTAGACCCCATGGAGGGGCAGGTCAAGAGACCCAGTACTTC,CASRPHGGAGQETQYF
TRBJ2-7,.,.,TRBV2,TGTGCCACGAACGCGGACAGTAACTGGGAGCAGTACTTC,CATNADSNWEQYF
TRBJ1-5,once,.,TRBV6-5,TGTGCCAGCAGGGGCAGCCTTCGCGATCAGCCCCAGCATTTT,CASRGSLRDQPQHF
TRBJ1-5,.,TRBD1,TRBV9,TGTGCCAGCAGCAGAACAGGGGAGGAGGGTCAGCCCCAGCATTTT,CASSRTGEEGQPQHF
TRBJ1-1,few,TRBD1,TRBV6-5,TGTGCCAGCAGTTACACCACAGGGGGCACTGAAGCTTTCTTT,CASSYTTGGTEAFF
TRBJ1-6,few,.,TRBV9,TGTGCCAGCAGCGTAGAATACTATAATTCACCCCTCCACTTT,CASSVEYYNSPLHF
TRBJ1-2,.,TRBD1,TRBV20-1,TGCAGTGCTAGTCGAACAGGGGGCTTCGATGGCTACACCTTC,CSASRTGGFDGYTF
TRBJ2-1,.,.,TRBV9,TGTGCCAGCAGCGTAAAGGGTAGCGGCTGGGGTCAAAGTTACAATGAGCAGTTCTTC,CASSVKGSGWGQSYNEQFF
TRBJ2-3,.,.,TRBV3-1/TRBV3-2,TGTGCCAGCAGCCAAGGGACCTGGCCAGGGTCGGTTCGTACAGATACGCAGTATTTT,CASSQGTWPGSVRTDTQYF
TRBJ1-1,.,.,TRBV18,TGTGCCAGCTCACCACCTTCCCAGGCTGAGAACACTGAAGCTTTCTTT,CASSPPSQAENTEAFF
TRBJ1-5,.,TRBD1,TRBV6-1,TGTGCCAGCAGTGAAGCTTCAGGGGGGAACAATCAGCCCCAGCATTTT,CASSEASGGNNQPQHF
TRBJ1-4,.,TRBD1,TRBV5-8,TGTGCCAGCAGCCGAGGACAGGGCGCTGAAAAACTGTTTTTT,CASSRGQGAEKLFF
TRBJ2-1,.,.,TRBV10-3,TGTGCCACCAGCGGTGAGTTCTTC,CATSGEFF
TRBJ1-5,.,.,TRBV12-3/TRBV12-4,TGTGCCAGCAGTTTAGACAGGGCTCAGCCCCAGCATTTT,CASSLDRAQPQHF
TRBJ1-4,.,.,TRBV11-1,TGTGCCAGCAGCTCGAGTACTACAGGGCGGGCCAGATTT,CASSSSTTGRARF
TRBJ1-4,.,.,TRBV2,TGTGCCAGCAGTGAAAATGGGTCAGGGAATGAAAAACTGTTTTTT,CASSENGSGNEKLFF
TRBJ1-6,.,TRBD1,TRBV5-1,TGCGCCAGCAGCTTGTGGGGACAGGTTGATAATTCACCCCTCCACTTT,CASSLWGQVDNSPLHF
TRBJ2-7,.,TRBD1,TRBV5-8,TGTGCCAGCAGCTTAGGTGGCAGGGGGTCCCACGAGCAGTACTTC,CASSLGGRGSHEQYF
TRBJ2-7,.,.,TRBV5-1,TGCGCCAGCAGCTTGGTCGTCGGAGCTATCGAGCAGTACTTC,CASSLVVGAIEQYF
TRBJ2-5,.,.,TRBV25-1,TGTGCCAGCAGTCGGGGATCCCAAGAGACCCAGTACTTC,CASSRGSQETQYF
TRBJ1-4,once,.,TRBV18,TGTGCCAGCTCACCAATGGGCAGGGGTAATGAAAAACTGTTTTTT,CASSPMGRGNEKLFF
TRBJ2-7,few,TRBD2,TRBV5-1,TGCGCCAGCCTAGCGGGAGGGCGCTACGAGCAGTACTTC,CASLAGGRYEQYF
TRBJ1-1,.,.,TRBV5-1,TGCGCCAGCAGCTTCCCGGAGGGAAGGGTTGGTCCCCTAGGTGACACTGAAGCTTTCTTT,CASSFPEGRVGPLGDTEAFF
TRBJ2-1,once,.,TRBV6-5,TGTGCCAGCAGGAGCGGAGTAGCCCCCTACAATGAGCAGTTCTTC,CASRSGVAPYNEQFF